This T cell receptor beta chain was obtained from a study of T cells after yellow fever vaccination. Broader study findings: Repertoires sorted by FACS could include abundant clonotypes that are contaminants from the bulk population.

A process of 5'RACE template switching, which added a universal primer site and UMIs, was used to make TCR cDNA. In TCRdb, the 5' RACE reads were re-called with MiXCR into one record per CDR3 protein. The table lists about 300,000 distinct CDR3 sequences, roughly 4% of them singletons, with 24% in the top ten. This clonotype was seen a handful of times. Its target is not known. The sequencing used PBMCs, collected 5 days after the yellow fever booster vaccination. The receptor comes from a man aged 18 to 30 who received the YFV17D yellow fever vaccine.

The CDR3 DNA sequence: TGCAGCGTTCCGGGACAGGGATTCTACAATGAGCAGTTCTTC. Translated, it gives CSVPGQGFYNEQFF. The chain couples TRBV29-1 to TRBJ2-1; 9 bases fit TRBD1. Trimming cost V 5 bases and J 3 bases; bases outside gene matches: 5. This CDR3 is built from 14 residues. CDR1 is SQVTM, CDR2 ANQGSEA, per germline.